What follows describes a single T cell receptor (beta chain). V lost 7 bases, J lost 2 bases, and 8 bases lay in between. CDR1 is ENHRY, CDR2 SYGVKD, per germline. The CDR3 is 13 amino acids. The source of the sample is a study of blood T cell repertoires in COVID-19. Study summary: Acute and convalescent COVID-19 specimens originated in the United States, Italy and Spain. PBMCs, B-cell-depleted T cells, or T cells were the source of the cDNA or gDNA that made up the material.

Original methodology: Reference gene primers were amplified, and this amplification served to estimate nucleated cell counts. This table comes from immunoSEQ multiplex PCR, and its TCRdb copy is limited to in-frame clones, with some not included. V and J calls and clone size come straight from that table; D and trimming were deduced from the DNA. The sample lists 200,000 to 250,000 clones, roughly 86% seen once, with approximately 7% in the top ten. Sequencing input: peripheral blood. The chain carries TRBV10-3 and TRBJ2-2; D is perhaps TRBD1 (6 bases). This TCR was recovered from a woman between 70 and 85 years old with active or convalescent COVID-19. The CDR3 loop is CAIMDSNTGELFF. The CDR3, as DNA: TGTGCCATCATGGACAGCAACACCGGGGAGCTGTTTTTT.